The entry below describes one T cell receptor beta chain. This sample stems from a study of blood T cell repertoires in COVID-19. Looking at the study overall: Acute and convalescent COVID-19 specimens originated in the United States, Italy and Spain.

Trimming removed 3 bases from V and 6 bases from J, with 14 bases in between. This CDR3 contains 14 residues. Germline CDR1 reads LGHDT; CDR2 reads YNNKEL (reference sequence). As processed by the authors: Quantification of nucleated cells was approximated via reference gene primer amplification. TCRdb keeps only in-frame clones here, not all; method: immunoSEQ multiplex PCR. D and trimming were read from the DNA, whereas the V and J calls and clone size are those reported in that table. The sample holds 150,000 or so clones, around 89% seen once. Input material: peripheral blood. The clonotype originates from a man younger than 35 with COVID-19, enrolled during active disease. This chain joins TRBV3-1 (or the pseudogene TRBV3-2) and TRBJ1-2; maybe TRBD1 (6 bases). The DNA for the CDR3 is TGTGCCAGCAGCCAGGAACAGGGCTATGATGGCTACACCTTC. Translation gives CASSQEQGYDGYTF.